This entry describes one T cell receptor (beta chain). The target antigen is unknown. The data are from a study of cytomegalovirus exposure and HLA in healthy donors. In the PCR, 60 Vbeta and 13 Jbeta primers were used. Here immunoSEQ multiplex PCR was the method, and the copy in TCRdb shows in-frame clones only, minus some. The sample table includes approximately 120,000 clones. V shed 2 bases and J shed 0 bases, with 11 bases lying between them. This CDR3 is 15 amino acids long. The germline gives CDR1 SGHRS, CDR2 YFSETQ. Study-level findings and limits: There was a cluster of highly shared sequence variants that was likely a sequencing artifact. TCR beta sequences reportedly predicted most subjects' HLA-A and HLA-B alleles accurately.

This receptor was identified in a young man in good health and CMV-seronegative. The sample consisted of PBMCs. The chain employs TRBV5-1 and TRBJ1-1, with D perhaps TRBD1 (5 bases). The CDR3 reads CASSFGAILNTEAFF. CDR3 bases: TGCGCCAGCAGCTTTGGGGCTATTTTGAACACTGAAGCTTTCTTT.